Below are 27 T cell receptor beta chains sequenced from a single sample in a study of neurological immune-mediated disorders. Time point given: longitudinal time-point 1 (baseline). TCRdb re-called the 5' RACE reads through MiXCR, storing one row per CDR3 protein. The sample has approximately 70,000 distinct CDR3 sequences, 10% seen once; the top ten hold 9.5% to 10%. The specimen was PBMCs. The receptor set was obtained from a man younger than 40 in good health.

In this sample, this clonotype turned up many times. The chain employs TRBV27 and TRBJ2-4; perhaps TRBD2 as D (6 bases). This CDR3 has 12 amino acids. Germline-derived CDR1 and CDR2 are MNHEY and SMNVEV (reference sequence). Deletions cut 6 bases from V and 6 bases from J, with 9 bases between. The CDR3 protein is CASRGGTNIQYF. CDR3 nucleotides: TGTGCCAGCAGGGGGGGTACAAACATTCAGTACTTC.

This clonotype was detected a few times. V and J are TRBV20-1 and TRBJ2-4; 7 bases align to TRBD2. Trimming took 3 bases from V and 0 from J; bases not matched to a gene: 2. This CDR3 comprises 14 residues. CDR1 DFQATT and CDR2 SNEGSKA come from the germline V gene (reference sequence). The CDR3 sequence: CSASPSGAKNIQYF. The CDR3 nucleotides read TGCAGTGCTAGTCCTAGCGGAGCCAAAAACATTCAGTACTTC.

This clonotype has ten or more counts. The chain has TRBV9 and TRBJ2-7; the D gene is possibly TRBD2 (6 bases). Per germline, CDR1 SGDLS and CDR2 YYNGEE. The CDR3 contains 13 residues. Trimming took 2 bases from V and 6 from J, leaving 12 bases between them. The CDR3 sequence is CASSVRGTGEQYF. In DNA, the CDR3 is TGTGCCAGCAGCGTTCGGGGGACCGGCGAGCAGTACTTC. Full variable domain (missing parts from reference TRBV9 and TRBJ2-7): DSGVTQTPKHLITATGQRVTLRCSPRSGDLSVYWYQQSLDQGLQFLIQYYNGEERAKGNILERFSAQQFPDLHSELNLSSLELGDSALYFCASSVRGTGEQYFGPGTRLTVT.

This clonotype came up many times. The CDR3 sequence is CASSSDGVGELFF. CDR3 DNA: TGTGCCAGCAGTTCGGACGGCGTAGGGGAGCTGTTTTTT. The V gene is TRBV12-3 or TRBV12-4, the J gene TRBJ2-2; D remains ambiguous. V was clipped by 4 bases and J by 8 bases, with 11 bases between them. This CDR3 is 13 amino acids long.

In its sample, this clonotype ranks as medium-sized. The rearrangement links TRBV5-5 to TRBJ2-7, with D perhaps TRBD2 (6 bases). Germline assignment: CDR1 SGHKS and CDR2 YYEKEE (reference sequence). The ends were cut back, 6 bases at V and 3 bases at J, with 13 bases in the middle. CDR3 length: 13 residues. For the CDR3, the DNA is TGTGCCAGCAACCCGGGACTGGACTACGAGCAGTACTTC. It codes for CASNPGLDYEQYF.

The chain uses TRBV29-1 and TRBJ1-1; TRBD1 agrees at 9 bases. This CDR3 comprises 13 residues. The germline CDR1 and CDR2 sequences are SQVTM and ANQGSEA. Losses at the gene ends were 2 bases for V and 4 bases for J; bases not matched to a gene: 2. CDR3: CSVEQDRGTEAFF. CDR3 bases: TGCAGCGTTGAACAGGACAGGGGCACTGAAGCTTTCTTT.

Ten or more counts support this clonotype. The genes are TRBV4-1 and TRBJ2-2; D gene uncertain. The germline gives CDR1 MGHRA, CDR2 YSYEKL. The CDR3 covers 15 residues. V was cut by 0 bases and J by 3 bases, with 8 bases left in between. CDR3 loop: CASSQDDGDTGELFF. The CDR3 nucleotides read TGCGCCAGCAGCCAAGATGACGGCGACACCGGGGAGCTGTTTTTT.

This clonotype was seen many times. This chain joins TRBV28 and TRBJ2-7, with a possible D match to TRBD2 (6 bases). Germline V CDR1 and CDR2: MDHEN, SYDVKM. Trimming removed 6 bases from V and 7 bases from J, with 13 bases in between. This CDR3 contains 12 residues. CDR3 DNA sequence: TGTGCCAGCAGGACCGGGGGTTGGGAGCAGTACTTC. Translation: CASRTGGWEQYF.

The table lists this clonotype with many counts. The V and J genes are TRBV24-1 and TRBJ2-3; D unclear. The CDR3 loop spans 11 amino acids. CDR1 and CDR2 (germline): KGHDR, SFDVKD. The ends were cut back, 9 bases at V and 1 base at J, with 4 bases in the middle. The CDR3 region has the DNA TGTGCCACCTTGCGCACAGATACGCAGTATTTT. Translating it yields CATLRTDTQYF.

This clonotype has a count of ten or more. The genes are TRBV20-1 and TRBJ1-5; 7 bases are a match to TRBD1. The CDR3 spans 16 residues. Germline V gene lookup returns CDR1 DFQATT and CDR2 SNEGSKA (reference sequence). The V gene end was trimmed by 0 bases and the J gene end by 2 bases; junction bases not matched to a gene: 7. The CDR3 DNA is TGCAGTGCTAGAGACCAACCCACAGGGGGCAATCAGCCCCAGCATTTT. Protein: CSARDQPTGGNQPQHF.

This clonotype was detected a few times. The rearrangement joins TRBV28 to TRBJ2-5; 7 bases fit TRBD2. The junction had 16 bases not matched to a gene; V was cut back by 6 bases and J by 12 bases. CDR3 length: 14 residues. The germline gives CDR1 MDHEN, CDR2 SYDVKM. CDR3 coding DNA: TGTGCCAGCAGGGCCCCGGGGGGACGCAATGATGAGTACTTC. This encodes CASRAPGGRNDEYF. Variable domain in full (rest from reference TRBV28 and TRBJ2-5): DVKVTQSSRYLVKRTGEKVFLECVQDMDHENMFWYRQDPGLGLRLIYFSYDVKMKEKGDIPEGYSVSREKKERFSLILESASTNQTSMYLCASRAPGGRNDEYFGPGTRLLVL.

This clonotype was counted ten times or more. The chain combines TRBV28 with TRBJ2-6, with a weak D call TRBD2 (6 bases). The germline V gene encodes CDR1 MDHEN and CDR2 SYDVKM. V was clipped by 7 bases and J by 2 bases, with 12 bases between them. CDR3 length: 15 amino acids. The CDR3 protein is CASIAGSAGANVLTF. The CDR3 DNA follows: TGTGCCAGCATCGCGGGGAGCGCTGGGGCCAACGTCCTGACTTTC.

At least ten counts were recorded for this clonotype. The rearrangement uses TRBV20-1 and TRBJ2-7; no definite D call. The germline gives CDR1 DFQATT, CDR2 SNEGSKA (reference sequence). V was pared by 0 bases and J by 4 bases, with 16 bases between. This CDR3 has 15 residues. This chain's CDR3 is CSARDRELARYEQYF. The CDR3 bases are TGCAGTGCTAGAGATCGAGAGTTAGCCAGGTACGAGCAGTACTTC.

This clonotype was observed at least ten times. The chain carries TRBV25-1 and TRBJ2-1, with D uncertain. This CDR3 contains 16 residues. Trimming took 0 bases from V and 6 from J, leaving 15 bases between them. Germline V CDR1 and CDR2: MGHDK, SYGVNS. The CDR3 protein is CASSEYLTASGNEQFF. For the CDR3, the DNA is TGTGCCAGCAGTGAATATCTCACCGCTAGTGGCAATGAGCAGTTCTTC.

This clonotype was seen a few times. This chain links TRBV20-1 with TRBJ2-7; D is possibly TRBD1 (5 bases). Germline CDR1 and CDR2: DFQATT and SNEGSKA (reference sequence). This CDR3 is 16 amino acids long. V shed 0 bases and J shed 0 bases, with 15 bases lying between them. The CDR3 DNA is TGCAGTGCTAGAGATCTGGGGCGTACGACCTCCTACGAGCAGTACTTC. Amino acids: CSARDLGRTTSYEQYF.

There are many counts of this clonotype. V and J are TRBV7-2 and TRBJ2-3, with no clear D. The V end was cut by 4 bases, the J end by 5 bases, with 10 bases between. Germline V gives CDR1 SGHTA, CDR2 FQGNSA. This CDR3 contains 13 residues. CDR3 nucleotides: TGTGCCAGCAGCTCTGCTAAACAAGATACGCAGTATTTT. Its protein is CASSSAKQDTQYF.

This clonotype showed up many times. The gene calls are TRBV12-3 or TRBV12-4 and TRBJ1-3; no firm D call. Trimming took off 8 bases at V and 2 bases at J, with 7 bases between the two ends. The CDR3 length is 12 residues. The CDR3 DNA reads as TGTGCCAGCGGGTTACCTGGAAACACCATATATTTT. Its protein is CASGLPGNTIYF.

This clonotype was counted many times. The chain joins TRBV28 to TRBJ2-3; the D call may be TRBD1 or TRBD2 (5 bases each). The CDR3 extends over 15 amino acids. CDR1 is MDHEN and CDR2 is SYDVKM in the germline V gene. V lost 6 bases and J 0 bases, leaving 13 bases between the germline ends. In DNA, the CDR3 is TGTGCCAGCAGCTCCCCGTGGGGGAGCACAGATACGCAGTATTTT. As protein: CASSSPWGSTDTQYF. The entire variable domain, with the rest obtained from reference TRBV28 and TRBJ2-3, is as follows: DVKVTQSSRYLVKRTGEKVFLECVQDMDHENMFWYRQDPGLGLRLIYFSYDVKMKEKGDIPEGYSVSREKKERFSLILESASTNQTSMYLCASSSPWGSTDTQYFGPGTRLTVL.

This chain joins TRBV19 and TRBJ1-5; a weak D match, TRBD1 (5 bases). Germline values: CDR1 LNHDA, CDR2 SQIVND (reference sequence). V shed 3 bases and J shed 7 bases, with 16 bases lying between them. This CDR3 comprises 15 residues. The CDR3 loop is CASSMPQGSGQPQHF. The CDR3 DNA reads TGTGCCAGTAGTATGCCCCAGGGTTCGGGGCAGCCCCAGCATTTT.

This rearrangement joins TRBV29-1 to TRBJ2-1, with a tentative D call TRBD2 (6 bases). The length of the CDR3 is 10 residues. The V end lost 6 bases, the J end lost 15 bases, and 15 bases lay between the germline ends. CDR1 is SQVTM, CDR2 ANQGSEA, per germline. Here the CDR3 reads CSVLTRGRFF. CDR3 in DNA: TGCAGCGTCTTGACTAGGGGCAGGTTCTTC.

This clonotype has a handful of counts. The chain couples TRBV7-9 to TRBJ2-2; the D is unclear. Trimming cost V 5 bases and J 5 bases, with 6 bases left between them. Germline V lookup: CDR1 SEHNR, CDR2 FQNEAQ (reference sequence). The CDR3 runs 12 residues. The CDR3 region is CASSRDTGELFF. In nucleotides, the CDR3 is TGTGCCAGCAGCCGCGATACCGGGGAGCTGTTTTTT.

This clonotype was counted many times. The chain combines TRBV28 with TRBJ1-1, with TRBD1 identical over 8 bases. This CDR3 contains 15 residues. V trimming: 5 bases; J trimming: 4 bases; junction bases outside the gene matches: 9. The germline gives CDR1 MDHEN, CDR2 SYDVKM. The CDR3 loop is CASSPQGEGGTEAFF. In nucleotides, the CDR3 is TGTGCCAGCAGTCCACAGGGGGAGGGTGGCACTGAAGCTTTCTTT. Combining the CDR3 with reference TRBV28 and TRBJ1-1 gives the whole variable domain DVKVTQSSRYLVKRTGEKVFLECVQDMDHENMFWYRQDPGLGLRLIYFSYDVKMKEKGDIPEGYSVSREKKERFSLILESASTNQTSMYLCASSPQGEGGTEAFFGQGTRLTVV.

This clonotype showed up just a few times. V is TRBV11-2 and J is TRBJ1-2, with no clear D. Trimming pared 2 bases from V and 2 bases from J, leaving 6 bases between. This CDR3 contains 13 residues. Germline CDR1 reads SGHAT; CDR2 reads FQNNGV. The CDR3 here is CASSLPGNYGYTF. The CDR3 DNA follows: TGTGCCAGCAGCTTACCGGGGAACTATGGCTACACCTTC.

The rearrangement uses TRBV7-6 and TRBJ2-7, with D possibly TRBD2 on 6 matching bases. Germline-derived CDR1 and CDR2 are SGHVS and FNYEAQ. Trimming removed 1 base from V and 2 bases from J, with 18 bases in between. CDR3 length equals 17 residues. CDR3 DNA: TGTGCCAGCAGCTTAGTAGGGGTGACTAGTGTACCCTACGAGCAGTACTTC. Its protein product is CASSLVGVTSVPYEQYF.

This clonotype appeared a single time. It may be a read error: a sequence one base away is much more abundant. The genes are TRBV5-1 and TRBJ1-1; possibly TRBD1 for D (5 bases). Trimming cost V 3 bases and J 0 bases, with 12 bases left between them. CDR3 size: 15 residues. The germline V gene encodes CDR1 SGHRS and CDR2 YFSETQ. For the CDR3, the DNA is TGCGCCAGCAGCTCAACCGTGGGGCTGAACACTGAAGCTTTCTTT. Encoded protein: CASSSTVGLNTEAFF.

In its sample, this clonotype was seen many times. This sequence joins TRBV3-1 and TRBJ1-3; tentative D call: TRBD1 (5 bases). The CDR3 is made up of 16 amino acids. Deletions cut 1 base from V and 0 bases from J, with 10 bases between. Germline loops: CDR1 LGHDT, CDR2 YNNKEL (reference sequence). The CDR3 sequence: CASSQGGPLSGNTIYF. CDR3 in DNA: TGTGCCAGCAGCCAAGGGGGCCCACTCTCTGGAAACACCATATATTTT.

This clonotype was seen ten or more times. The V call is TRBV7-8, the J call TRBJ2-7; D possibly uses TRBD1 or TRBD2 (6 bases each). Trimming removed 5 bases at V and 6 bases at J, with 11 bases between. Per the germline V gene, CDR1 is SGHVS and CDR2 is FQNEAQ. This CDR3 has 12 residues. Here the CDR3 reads CASSVGGREQYF. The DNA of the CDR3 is TGTGCCAGCAGCGTAGGGGGGCGCGAGCAGTACTTC.